This T cell receptor beta chain was sequenced in a study of cytomegalovirus exposure and HLA in healthy donors. Study background: Caucasian-associated ancestry cluster membership applied to approximately 81% of around 400 genotyped donors.

CDR1 SEHNR and CDR2 FQNEAQ come from the germline V gene (reference sequence). CDR3 length: 15 residues. Details on this clone: Its matching antigen is unknown.

Study results and caveats: In a later analysis, a missense DCLRE1C variant was linked to TCR beta V- and J-gene trimming.

PCR amplification relied on 60 Vbeta primers (plus 13 Jbeta primers). TCRdb's copy holds only in-frame clones and misses some; the assay was immunoSEQ multiplex PCR. The sample carries roughly 190,000 clones, roughly 87% recorded once. This clonotype was sampled from a boy aged 2 to 9 in good health and CMV-seronegative. The chain has TRBV7-9 and TRBJ2-5, with 11 bases lining up with TRBD1. The J call may be faulty, since TRBJ2-7 better matches the DNA end. Sequencing input: PBMCs. The CDR3 DNA is TGTGCCAGCAGCACCGGGACAGGGGGCTCCTACGAGCAGTACTTC. Protein: CASSTGTGGSYEQYF.